This TCR beta chain was sequenced in a study of T cell responses to AZD1222 COVID-19 vaccine. Study-level information: Pooled in the analysis were second doses at about 4 or about 12 weeks. Overall study results and limits: Only 5 or 6 individuals given AZD1222 were seropositive at baseline. Dominant CD4 TCR responses targeted spike regions 160-218 and 743-854.

The CDR3 consists of 15 residues. Trimming removed 3 bases at V and 7 bases at J, with 16 bases between. CDR1 and CDR2 from the germline V gene are MRHNA and SNTAGT. Points on this clone: Its antigen is not identified.

The method was immunoSEQ multiplex PCR; TCRdb's version includes in-frame clones alone and lacks a portion of them. The sample has approximately 190,000 clones, roughly 88% seen once. Sample: peripheral blood, taken on day 0 of AZD1222 vaccination. The rearrangement joins TRBV6-4 to TRBJ2-1, with a possible D match to TRBD2 (5 bases). The sequence came from an adult in good health. In DNA, the CDR3 is TGTGCCAGCAGTGAAGTACCGGGAACAATGAATGAGCAGTTCTTC. This sequence encodes CASSEVPGTMNEQFF.